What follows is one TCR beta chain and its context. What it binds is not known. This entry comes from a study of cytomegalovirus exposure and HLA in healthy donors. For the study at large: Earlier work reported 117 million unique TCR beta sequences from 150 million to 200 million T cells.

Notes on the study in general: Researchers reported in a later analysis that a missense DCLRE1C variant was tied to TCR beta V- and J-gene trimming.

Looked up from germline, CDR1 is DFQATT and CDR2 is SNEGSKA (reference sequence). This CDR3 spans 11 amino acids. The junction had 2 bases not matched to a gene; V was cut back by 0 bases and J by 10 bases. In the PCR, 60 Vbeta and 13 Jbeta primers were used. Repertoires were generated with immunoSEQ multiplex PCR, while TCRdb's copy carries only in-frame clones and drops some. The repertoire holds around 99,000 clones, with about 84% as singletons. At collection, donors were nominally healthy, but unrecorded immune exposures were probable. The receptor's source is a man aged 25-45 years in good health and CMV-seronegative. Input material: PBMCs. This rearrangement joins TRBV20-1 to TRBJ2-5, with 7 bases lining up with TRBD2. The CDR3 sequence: CSARDLAVQYF. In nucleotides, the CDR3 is TGCAGTGCTAGAGATCTAGCGGTCCAGTACTTC.